A single sample is the source of the 29 T cell receptor beta chains below, sequenced in a study of T cell repertoires in cytomegalovirus infection. For these TCRs, the target antigens are not known. TCRdb analysed the reads with MiXCR anew, one entry per CDR3 protein. This table holds about half a million distinct CDR3 sequences, roughly a third found once. This specimen consisted of cultured PBMCs, obtained from culture after CMV antigen stimulation. The receptors come from a human donor in good health (CMV status not recorded). Some clones in this sample may be carry-over from other donors' samples.

This chain connects TRBV6-6 to TRBJ1-3, with unresolved D. With 1 base removed from V and 0 bases from J, the gap between germline ends came to 13 bases. Germline CDR1 is MNHNY and CDR2 is SVGAGI (reference sequence). The CDR3 sequence is 17 residues long. The CDR3 DNA reads as TGTGCCAGCAGTTACTTTACCGGGCCCAGCTCTGGAAACACCATATATTTT. It is translated as CASSYFTGPSSGNTIYF.

This clonotype has ten or more counts. The CDR3 spells CASSLDPPTGDYEQYF. For the CDR3, the DNA is TGTGCCAGCAGCTTAGATCCCCCCACGGGAGACTACGAGCAGTACTTC. The V gene is TRBV7-2, the J gene TRBJ2-7, with D possibly TRBD2 on 6 matching bases. Trimming took off 1 base at V and 3 bases at J, with 16 bases between the two ends. CDR3 size: 16 residues. Germline V gives CDR1 SGHTA, CDR2 FQGNSA.

The V call is TRBV28, the J call TRBJ1-2; no reliable D call. The CDR3 length is 14 residues. Trimming stripped 1 base from V and 3 bases from J, with 9 bases between. Germline-derived CDR1 and CDR2 are MDHEN and SYDVKM. In nucleotides, the CDR3 is TGTGCCAGCAGTTTATCGACGGCTTACTATGGCTACACCTTC. As protein: CASSLSTAYYGYTF.

This clonotype was counted only a few times. The chain carries TRBV7-6 and TRBJ2-1; 7 bases are a match to TRBD2. Germline V gene data show CDR1 as SGHVS and CDR2 as FNYEAQ. This CDR3 region has 17 residues. Trimming cost V 3 bases and J 2 bases; bases outside gene matches: 10. The CDR3 sequence is CASSFAPSREPYNEQFF. CDR3 in DNA: TGTGCCAGCAGCTTTGCCCCCTCGCGGGAGCCCTACAATGAGCAGTTCTTC.

The chain joins TRBV7-3 to TRBJ1-1; unclear D gene. The CDR3 runs 14 residues. Germline V gene lookup returns CDR1 SGHTA and CDR2 FQGTGA. The V gene lost 5 bases and the J gene lost 4 bases, with 14 bases spanning the gap. The CDR3 reads CASSPLGVSTEAFF. The DNA of the CDR3 is TGTGCCAGCAGCCCCCTCGGGGTGAGCACTGAAGCTTTCTTT.

The table lists this clonotype with a few counts. The chain couples TRBV7-2 to TRBJ2-2, with TRBD2 identical over 10 bases. Unmatched junction bases numbered 5, after V lost 5 bases and J lost 5 bases. The germline V gene has CDR1 SGHTA and CDR2 FQGNSA. The CDR3 sequence is 15 residues long. The CDR3: CASSPSSGRTGELFF. DNA for the CDR3: TGTGCCAGCAGCCCATCTAGCGGGAGAACCGGGGAGCTGTTTTTT.

This chain uses TRBV19 with TRBJ2-1, with unresolved D. The CDR3 consists of 16 residues. The germline V gene has CDR1 LNHDA and CDR2 SQIVND (reference sequence). V lost 1 base, J lost 8 bases, and 18 bases lay in between. As DNA, the CDR3 is TGTGCCAGTAGTATAGGATGGCAGGTTGGAGAGGATGAGCAGTTCTTC. It specifies CASSIGWQVGEDEQFF.

This chain connects TRBV12-3 or TRBV12-4 to TRBJ2-1; 11 bases line up with TRBD1. The CDR3 loop spans 15 amino acids. Trimming took 7 bases from V and 9 from J; bases not matched to a gene: 11. The CDR3 region has the DNA TGTGCCAGCACCTCGGGACAGGGGGGGTACGGTGAGCAGTTCTTC. Translated, it gives CASTSGQGGYGEQFF.

The CDR3 is CASSLVGVYEQYV. CDR3 in DNA: TGTGCCAGCAGCTTAGTGGGTGTTTACGAGCAGTACGTC. The chain links TRBV7-2 to TRBJ2-7; no clear D gene. Trimming took 1 base from V and 4 from J, leaving 8 bases between them. In germline, CDR1 is SGHTA, CDR2 FQGNSA. The CDR3 is 13 amino acids.

V is TRBV7-6 and J is TRBJ2-1; D is undetermined. V was cut by 5 bases and J by 8 bases, with 13 bases left in between. Germline V gene sequence: CDR1 SGHVS, CDR2 FNYEAQ. The CDR3 sequence is 13 residues long. CDR3 region: CASSPPPVDEQFF. The CDR3 DNA reads TGTGCCAGCAGCCCTCCCCCGGTCGATGAGCAGTTCTTC.

The CDR3 here is CASRAGRSTNEKLFF. The CDR3 nucleotides are TGTGCCAGTAGGGCAGGGCGGTCAACTAATGAAAAACTGTTTTTT. The V call is TRBV19, the J call TRBJ1-4, with a weak D call TRBD1 (5 bases). The germline gives CDR1 LNHDA, CDR2 SQIVND (reference sequence). This CDR3 has 15 residues. V was trimmed by 6 bases and J by 0 bases, leaving 11 bases between them.

This clonotype came up a few times. This chain uses TRBV29-1 with TRBJ2-7, with 9 bases that match TRBD1. Germline values: CDR1 SQVTM, CDR2 ANQGSEA. CDR3 length: 14 amino acids. With 4 bases clipped from V and 6 bases from J, the junction kept 10 bases outside the gene matches. The CDR3 DNA sequence: TGCAGCGTTGGGACAGGGGTTTGGGGCGGCGAGCAGTACTTC. Translating it yields CSVGTGVWGGEQYF.

This clonotype was found a few times. Written as DNA, the CDR3 is TGTGCCAGCAGATTCCGGGACAGAGAGAATCAGCCCCAGCATTTT. As protein: CASRFRDRENQPQHF. The rearrangement uses TRBV28 and TRBJ1-5, with 7 bases fitting TRBD1. CDR1 is MDHEN, CDR2 SYDVKM, per germline. Trimming removed 6 bases from V and 4 bases from J; junction bases left unmatched: 9. The CDR3 length is 15 residues.

At least ten counts were recorded for this clonotype. CDR3 nucleotide sequence: TGTGCCAGCAGCCCCCTCCGGACGGCGAACACTGAAGCTTTCTTT. It yields the protein CASSPLRTANTEAFF. The chain carries TRBV7-8 and TRBJ1-1; no firm D call. The CDR3 is made up of 15 amino acids. Germline V gene sequence: CDR1 SGHVS, CDR2 FQNEAQ. V lost 5 bases, J lost 1 base, and 14 bases lay in between. The full variable domain, its missing parts supplied by reference TRBV7-8 and TRBJ1-1, is GAGVSQSPRYKVAKRGQDVALRCDPISGHVSLFWYQQALGQGPEFLTYFQNEAQLDKSGLPSDRFFAERPEGSVSTLKIQRTQQEDSAVYLCASSPLRTANTEAFFGQGTRLTVV.

The chain recombines TRBV6-6 with TRBJ2-7; unclear D gene. Germline V gene sequence: CDR1 MNHNY, CDR2 SVGAGI (reference sequence). The V end was cut by 3 bases, the J end by 3 bases, with 9 bases between. This CDR3 region has 13 residues. The CDR3 protein is CASSYELNYEQYV. CDR3 coding DNA: TGTGCCAGCAGTTATGAACTAAACTACGAGCAGTACGTC.

This clonotype occurred a few times. The V and J genes are TRBV7-2 and TRBJ1-1, with TRBD1 matching 7 bases. Per the germline V gene, CDR1 is SGHTA and CDR2 is FQGNSA. V was pared by 7 bases and J by 5 bases, with 4 bases of the junction left unmatched. The CDR3 has 12 amino acids. CDR3 amino acids: CASNRGYTEAFF. CDR3 DNA: TGTGCCAGCAACAGGGGCTATACTGAAGCTTTCTTT.

The chain combines TRBV7-6 with TRBJ1-6; D remains unclear. CDR3 length: 14 amino acids. Germline-derived CDR1 and CDR2 are SGHVS and FNYEAQ. V lost 2 bases to trimming and J lost 4 bases, with 6 bases between them. The DNA for the CDR3 is TGTGCCAGCAGCTTACCACAGTATAATTCACCCCTCCACTTT. This codes for CASSLPQYNSPLHF.

In its sample, this clonotype was seen a few times. The rearrangement links TRBV15 to TRBJ2-5; D perhaps matches TRBD1 (5 bases). Germline values: CDR1 LNHNV, CDR2 YYDKDF (reference sequence). This CDR3 is 16 amino acids long. Trimming took 3 bases from V and 2 from J, leaving 16 bases between them. Written as DNA, the CDR3 is TGTGCCACCAGCAGGGATCAGGGTGCGGTGCAAGAGACCCAGTACTTC. Translated, it gives CATSRDQGAVQETQYF.

This clonotype has just a few counts. The chain combines TRBV28 with TRBJ2-7; 8 bases align to TRBD1. Germline CDR1 is MDHEN and CDR2 is SYDVKM. The CDR3 loop spans 15 amino acids. J lost 0 bases, V lost 6 bases, and 7 bases had no gene match. The CDR3 DNA follows: TGTGCCAGCAGATACACAGGACAGGGCTCCTACGAGCAGTACTTC. It yields the protein CASRYTGQGSYEQYF.

The CDR3 coding sequence is TGCGCCAGCAGCCTCTCACCAGGGGGTCCGGGACTAGCATCCTACAATGAGCAGTTCTTC. The encoded protein is CASSLSPGGPGLASYNEQFF. The V gene is TRBV5-1, the J gene TRBJ2-1, with 9 nucleotides matching TRBD2. The trim removed 4 bases at V and 1 base at J, leaving 18 bases unmatched. Germline V lookup: CDR1 SGHRS, CDR2 YFSETQ. The CDR3 loop spans 20 amino acids.

V gene TRBV10-3 combines with J gene TRBJ2-1, with D perhaps TRBD1 or TRBD2 (6 bases each). Germline V lookup: CDR1 ENHRY, CDR2 SYGVKD. The CDR3 spans 15 residues. Deletions cut 4 bases from V and 3 bases from J, with 13 bases between. The CDR3 here is CAISVEGEIYNEQFF. CDR3 in DNA: TGTGCCATCAGTGTGGAGGGGGAAATCTACAATGAGCAGTTCTTC.

The gene calls are TRBV30 and TRBJ1-5; no clear D. Trimming cost V 4 bases and J 3 bases, with 22 bases left between them. The V gene's germline CDR1 is GTSNPN and CDR2 SVGIG (reference sequence). This CDR3 has 17 amino acids. In DNA form, the CDR3 reads TGTGCCTGGACGCCGCTGGGCCCAGGCCGTAACAATCAGCCCCAGCATTTT. Translated: CAWTPLGPGRNNQPQHF.

This clonotype was detected once. One end of the junction is discordant with germline, which a read error may explain. The chain recombines TRBV4-1 with TRBJ1-1; D remains ambiguous. The germline gives CDR1 MGHRA, CDR2 YSYEKL. The CDR3 totals 15 residues. CDR3 sequence: CASSQEKGLATEAFF. CDR3 nucleotide sequence: TGTGCCAGCAGCCAAGAGAAAGGGTTGGCCACTGAAGCTTTCTTT.

CDR3 in amino acids: CAIKPVLVGTDTQYF. DNA for the CDR3: TGTGCCATCAAGCCCGTACTGGTGGGCACAGATACGCAGTATTTT. The chain carries TRBV10-3 and TRBJ2-3, with unresolved D. Germline V gene data show CDR1 as ENHRY and CDR2 as SYGVKD. This CDR3 is built from 15 residues. Trimming left V 7 bases short and J 1 base short, with 15 bases between.

The rearrangement links TRBV20-1 to TRBJ2-7; D could derive from TRBD1 or TRBD2 (5 bases each). The V and J ends lost 6 bases and 0 bases respectively, with 12 bases between them. Looked up from germline, CDR1 is DFQATT and CDR2 is SNEGSKA (reference sequence). This CDR3 is built from 13 residues. The CDR3 here is CSAPGTASYEQYF. The CDR3, as DNA: TGCAGTGCGCCCGGGACGGCCTCCTACGAGCAGTACTTC.

This clonotype was seen a few times. This chain connects TRBV7-2 to TRBJ1-1, with 9 bases fitting TRBD1. The CDR3 sequence is 13 residues long. With 5 bases clipped from V and 10 bases from J, the junction kept 8 bases outside the gene matches. Germline CDR1 and CDR2: SGHTA and FQGNSA. The CDR3 is CASSVYRGLGAFF. The CDR3 nucleotides are TGTGCCAGCAGCGTTTACAGGGGGCTGGGAGCTTTCTTT.

The V gene is TRBV27, the J gene TRBJ2-1, with TRBD2 identical over 12 bases. Germline CDR1 reads MNHEY; CDR2 reads SMNVEV (reference sequence). The V segment lost 7 bases and the J segment 5 bases; nucleotides outside the gene matches: 6. The CDR3 covers 15 residues. The CDR3, as DNA: TGTGCCAGCACCATACTAGCGGGGGGTAACAATGAGCAGTTCTTC. Residues: CASTILAGGNNEQFF.

Turning to this clonotype: A much larger clonotype is one base distant, so this may be a read error. The chain links TRBV7-2 to TRBJ2-7; 9 nucleotides agree with TRBD2. Trimming cost V 5 bases and J 6 bases; bases outside gene matches: 20. The germline CDR1 and CDR2 sequences are SGHTA and FQGNSA. CDR3 size: 18 residues. The CDR3 coding sequence is TGTGCCAGCAGCCCATCTTGGGGGACTAGCAGGAGCCTCGGCGAGCAGTACTTC. As protein: CASSPSWGTSRSLGEQYF.

The chain combines TRBV6-6 with TRBJ1-5, with unresolved D. The V gene lost 6 bases and the J gene lost 6 bases, with 18 bases spanning the gap. Germline V gene lookup returns CDR1 MNHNY and CDR2 SVGAGI (reference sequence). The CDR3 is 15 amino acids. CDR3 DNA sequence: TGTGCCAGCAGCCAACATGGAGGAACGGGTCAGCCCCAGCATTTT. It yields the protein CASSQHGGTGQPQHF.